Below are 29 T cell receptor beta chains sequenced from a single sample in a study of blood T cell repertoires in COVID-19. Sequencing used immunoSEQ multiplex PCR; TCRdb keeps in-frame clones, though not all of them. Seen here are around 250,000 clones, approximately 91% observed once, and the top ten hold 0.95% to 1.5%. The sequenced material came from PBMCs or T cells enriched from blood (not recorded which). All receptors come from a human donor in a cohort exposed to, infected with or recovered from COVID-19 (not recorded which). The donor label of this sample is uncertain.

The chain employs TRBV29-1 and TRBJ1-1; 7 bases line up with TRBD1. Germline assignment: CDR1 SQVTM and CDR2 ANQGSEA. This CDR3 is built from 15 residues. The ends lost 4 bases at V and 4 bases at J; junction bases unmatched: 12. The CDR3 region has the DNA TGCAGCGTTGTAGGGGGCGCGGGGTTGGGCACTGAAGCTTTCTTT. It codes for CSVVGGAGLGTEAFF.

The chain recombines TRBV5-4 with TRBJ1-1, with D possibly being TRBD1 (6 bases). Per the germline V gene, CDR1 is SGHNT and CDR2 is YYREEE (reference sequence). The CDR3 sequence is 14 residues long. The ends were cut back, 4 bases at V and 6 bases at J, with 16 bases in the middle. CDR3 nucleotides: TGTGCCAGCAGCCTGGGGGCAGGGGTCCCTGAAGCTTTCTTT. Amino acid sequence: CASSLGAGVPEAFF.

The J gene is TRBJ2-5, the V gene TRBV7-2, with 9 nucleotides matching TRBD1. V gave up 0 bases and J gave up 10 bases; unmatched junction bases: 9. Per the germline V gene, CDR1 is SGHTA and CDR2 is FQGNSA. The CDR3 runs 15 residues. The DNA of the CDR3 is TGTGCCAGCAGCTTAGCGCTGGGCTCGGACAGGGGCCAGTACTTC. Translated: CASSLALGSDRGQYF.

The chain carries TRBV9 and TRBJ1-2; TRBD1 matches at 10 bases. V was pared by 3 bases and J by 4 bases, with 3 bases of the junction left unmatched. Germline CDR1 and CDR2: SGDLS and YYNGEE. This CDR3 contains 14 residues. This chain's CDR3 is CASSEGQGIYGYTF. In nucleotides, the CDR3 is TGTGCCAGCAGCGAGGGACAGGGGATCTATGGCTACACCTTC. The full variable domain, in which reference TRBV9 and TRBJ1-2 provide the parts outside the CDR3, is DSGVTQTPKHLITATGQRVTLRCSPRSGDLSVYWYQQSLDQGLQFLIQYYNGEERAKGNILERFSAQQFPDLHSELNLSSLELGDSALYFCASSEGQGIYGYTFGSGTRLTVV.

This sequence joins TRBV11-2 and TRBJ2-7; D is undetermined. The CDR3 length is 12 residues. CDR1 SGHAT and CDR2 FQNNGV come from the germline V gene. Between the trimmed V and J ends, which lost 3 bases and 4 bases, there was a span of 7 bases. Here the CDR3 DNA reads TGTGCCAGCAGCTTTACTTCTTACGAGCAGTACTTC. This encodes CASSFTSYEQYF.

This rearrangement joins TRBV5-1 to TRBJ2-5; 11 bases are shared with TRBD2. The CDR3 runs to 14 residues. CDR1 is SGHRS and CDR2 is YFSETQ in the germline V gene. Trimming at V came to 4 bases and at J to 3 bases, leaving 2 bases not matched to a gene. The CDR3 coding sequence is TGCGCCAGCAGCACTAGCGGGGGAGAAGAGACCCAGTACTTC. This sequence encodes CASSTSGGEETQYF.

The rearrangement uses TRBV7-9 and TRBJ2-2, with TRBD1 identical over 9 bases. Germline V gene sequence: CDR1 SEHNR, CDR2 FQNEAQ (reference sequence). This CDR3 has 17 amino acids. The trim removed 1 base at V and 4 bases at J, leaving 7 bases unmatched. This CDR3 is CASSLVAGQGVTGELFF. In DNA form, the CDR3 reads TGTGCCAGCAGCTTAGTTGCGGGACAGGGCGTCACCGGGGAGCTGTTTTTT. The variable domain in full, completed from reference TRBV7-9 and TRBJ2-2, reads DTGVSQNPRHKITKRGQNVTFRCDPISEHNRLYWYRQTLGQGPEFLTYFQNEAQLEKSRLLSDRFSAERPKGSFSTLEIQRTEQGDSAMYLCASSLVAGQGVTGELFFGEGSRLTVL.

The V call is TRBV6-5, the J call TRBJ1-6; 9 bases line up with TRBD1. The CDR3 consists of 14 residues. Germline assignment: CDR1 MNHEY and CDR2 SVGAGI. Trimming at V came to 2 bases and at J to 8 bases, leaving 1 base not matched to a gene. The DNA for the CDR3 is TGTGCCAGCAGTTACACAGGGGGCGATTCACCCCTCCACTTT. Its protein is CASSYTGGDSPLHF.

The chain combines TRBV5-1 with TRBJ1-1; D possibly corresponds to TRBD1 (6 bases). V was pared by 3 bases and J by 6 bases, with 12 bases between. CDR3 length equals 13 residues. Germline values: CDR1 SGHRS, CDR2 YFSETQ. Here the CDR3 DNA reads TGCGCCAGCAGCTGGACAGTAGGGGCTGAAGCTTTCTTT. Translation gives CASSWTVGAEAFF.

V gene TRBV19 combines with J gene TRBJ1-1; D gene ambiguous. The CDR3 covers 14 residues. Trimming pared 7 bases from V and 1 base from J, leaving 13 bases between. CDR1 and CDR2 from the germline V gene are LNHDA and SQIVND (reference sequence). This CDR3 is CASNPSEENTEAFF. The CDR3 DNA reads as TGTGCCAGTAACCCATCAGAAGAGAACACTGAAGCTTTCTTT. The whole variable domain, remainder taken from reference TRBV19 and TRBJ1-1, is DGGITQSPKYLFRKEGQNVTLSCEQNLNHDAMYWYRQDPGQGLRLIYYSQIVNDFQKGDIAEGYSVSREKKESFPLTVTSAQKNPTAFYLCASNPSEENTEAFFGQGTRLTVV.

The chain couples TRBV28 to TRBJ2-7; D might be TRBD2 (5 bases). This CDR3 spans 15 amino acids. Trimming cost V 6 bases and J 0 bases, with 15 bases left between them. The germline V gene has CDR1 MDHEN and CDR2 SYDVKM. CDR3: CASRPFLRDSYEQYF. The CDR3 coding sequence is TGTGCCAGCAGACCTTTCCTTCGGGACTCCTACGAGCAGTACTTC.

This chain connects TRBV27 to TRBJ1-2; no definite D call. The V gene's germline CDR1 is MNHEY and CDR2 SMNVEV (reference sequence). Trimming stripped 0 bases from V and 8 bases from J, with 10 bases between. CDR3 length: 13 residues. CDR3 sequence reads: CASSLSESQGYTF. CDR3 nucleotide sequence: TGTGCCAGCAGTTTATCGGAGTCGCAAGGCTACACCTTC.

This clone was seen more than once but under ten times. The DNA for the CDR3 is TGTGCCAGCAGTAGTACCGGGGATCCCGGTCAGCCCCAGCATTTT. Protein product: CASSSTGDPGQPQHF. V and J are TRBV5-6 and TRBJ1-5; no definite D call. This CDR3 has 15 residues. The V and J ends lost 5 bases and 6 bases respectively, with 18 bases between them. Germline loops: CDR1 SGHDT, CDR2 YYEEEE. Combining the CDR3 with reference TRBV5-6 and TRBJ1-5 gives the whole variable domain DAGVTQSPTHLIKTRGQQVTLRCSPKSGHDTVSWYQQALGQGPQFIFQYYEEEERQRGNFPDRFSGHQFPNYSSELNVNALLLGDSALYLCASSSTGDPGQPQHFGDGTRLSIL.

The J gene is TRBJ2-6, the V gene TRBV2; 7 bases align to TRBD1. This CDR3 contains 15 residues. The V and J ends lost 8 bases and 1 base, in that order; junction bases with no gene match: 5. Germline V lookup: CDR1 SNHLY, CDR2 FYNNEI. CDR3 in amino acids: CASALQGSGANVLTF. The CDR3 nucleotides read TGTGCCAGCGCGCTACAGGGGTCTGGGGCCAACGTCCTGACTTTC.

The CDR3 reads CSVGVGGLNEKLFF. The CDR3 DNA reads as TGCAGCGTTGGAGTCGGGGGTCTTAATGAAAAACTGTTTTTT. The V call is TRBV29-1, the J call TRBJ1-4, with D possibly TRBD1 on 5 matching bases. The CDR3 runs to 14 residues. Trimming pared 4 bases from V and 4 bases from J, leaving 13 bases between. The germline V gene has CDR1 SQVTM and CDR2 ANQGSEA.

The rearrangement joins TRBV7-3 to TRBJ2-3; tentative D call: TRBD1 (6 bases). The V gene lost 5 bases and the J gene lost 11 bases, with 17 bases spanning the gap. The length of the CDR3 is 13 residues. CDR1 and CDR2 (germline): SGHTA, FQGTGA. The CDR3 protein is CASSQNREGRQYF. The CDR3 DNA reads TGTGCCAGCAGCCAAAACAGGGAAGGGAGGCAGTATTTT.

This rearrangement joins TRBV7-7 to TRBJ2-1, with TRBD1 identical over 9 bases. Germline-derived CDR1 and CDR2 are SSHAT and FNYEAQ (reference sequence). Unmatched junction bases numbered 5, after V lost 1 base and J lost 7 bases. The CDR3 is made up of 15 amino acids. Written as DNA, the CDR3 is TGTGCCAGCAGCTTAGGGACAGGGGATTATAATGAGCAGTTCTTC. This translates into CASSLGTGDYNEQFF.

This clone was observed a single time. The gene calls are TRBV6-1 and TRBJ1-5; D gene ambiguous. This CDR3 is built from 16 residues. The ends were cut back, 4 bases at V and 7 bases at J, with 20 bases in the middle. Per germline, CDR1 MNHNS and CDR2 SASEGT. The CDR3 protein is CASSAPLRVGGQPQHF. Written as DNA, the CDR3 is TGTGCCAGCAGTGCCCCCTTACGGGTAGGTGGGCAGCCCCAGCATTTT.

The CDR3 region is CASTMWDREAFF. The CDR3 DNA reads TGTGCCAGTACCATGTGGGACAGGGAGGCTTTCTTT. V usage is TRBV19 and J usage is TRBJ1-1, with 9 bases lining up with TRBD1. Germline V gene data show CDR1 as LNHDA and CDR2 as SQIVND (reference sequence). V was pared by 7 bases and J by 11 bases, with 8 bases of the junction left unmatched. The CDR3 loop spans 12 amino acids.

This clone has a single count. The V gene is TRBV11-3, the J gene TRBJ2-2, with a possible D match to TRBD2 (6 bases). The germline CDR1 and CDR2 sequences are SGHNT and YENEEA. Trimming shortened V by 4 bases and J by 8 bases, and 14 bases separated the two germline ends. The CDR3 is 14 amino acids. CDR3 coding DNA: TGTGCCAGCAGCTACGGGAGAAAATCAGGGGAGCTGTTTTTT. Amino acids: CASSYGRKSGELFF. Full variable domain (outside the CDR3, taken from reference TRBV11-3 and TRBJ2-2): EAGVVQSPRYKIIEKKQPVAFWCNPISGHNTLYWYLQNLGQGPELLIRYENEEAVDDSQLPKDRFSAERLKGVDSTLKIQPAELGDSAVYLCASSYGRKSGELFFGEGSRLTVL.

The chain joins TRBV14 to TRBJ2-7; 10 bases fit TRBD2. The CDR3 contains 15 residues. The junction had 9 bases not matched to a gene; V was cut back by 5 bases and J by 5 bases. The germline V gene has CDR1 SGHDN and CDR2 FVKESK. The CDR3 region has the DNA TGTGCCAGCAGCGGGGAAGCGGGGGGGCCCAACGAGCAGTACTTC. This codes for CASSGEAGGPNEQYF.

The chain joins TRBV6-1 to TRBJ1-5; D unresolved. The CDR3 loop spans 12 amino acids. V was shortened by 1 base and J by 10 bases, with 8 bases between the two germline ends. CDR1 and CDR2 (germline): MNHNS, SASEGT. This CDR3 is CASSEGAKPQHF. The CDR3 region has the DNA TGTGCCAGCAGTGAAGGGGCTAAACCCCAGCATTTT.

This chain uses TRBV12-2 with TRBJ2-3; the D call TRBD2 from the table was never checked on the DNA. TRBV12-2 is recorded as a pseudogene. The CDR3 contains 14 residues. CDR3 in amino acids: CARTWRFSTDTQYF. Written as DNA, the CDR3 is TGTGCAAGAACCTGGCGGTTTAGCACAGATACGCAGTATTTT.

The rearrangement joins TRBV12-5 to TRBJ1-6, with D unclear. This CDR3 is 13 amino acids long. Germline loops: CDR1 LGHNT, CDR2 FRNRAP. The ends were cut back, 5 bases at V and 7 bases at J, with 9 bases in the middle. The CDR3 loop is CASGLDGNSPLHF. The CDR3 bases are TGTGCTAGTGGTCTGGACGGGAATTCACCCCTCCACTTT.

This chain joins TRBV6-2 or TRBV6-3 and TRBJ2-7; TRBD1 matches at 8 bases. The germline V gene encodes CDR1 MNHEY and CDR2 SVGEGT. The CDR3 extends over 14 amino acids. V dropped 6 bases and J dropped 0; count of bases not matched to a gene: 4. CDR3 residues: CASSHDRGSYEQYF. DNA for the CDR3: TGTGCCAGCAGCCACGACAGGGGCTCCTACGAGCAGTACTTC.

This clone appeared once. The chain couples TRBV19 to TRBJ1-3, with 9 nucleotides matching TRBD1. The CDR3 length is 14 residues. Germline CDR1 and CDR2: LNHDA and SQIVND (reference sequence). V lost 5 bases and J lost 4; bases outside the gene matches: 3. The CDR3, as DNA: TGTGCCAGTAGTTACGGACAGGGGGGAAACACCATATATTTT. This codes for CASSYGQGGNTIYF.

CDR3 DNA sequence: TGTGCCAGCAGTGTTGATACAGGATATGGCTACACCTTC. Protein product: CASSVDTGYGYTF. V gene TRBV2 combines with J gene TRBJ1-2, with D maybe TRBD1 (5 bases). The CDR3 is 13 amino acids. V lost 4 bases and J lost 5, with 11 bases in between. The germline gives CDR1 SNHLY, CDR2 FYNNEI.

The J gene is TRBJ1-5, the V gene TRBV12-5; 8 bases match TRBD1. Trimming cost V 6 bases and J 2 bases; bases outside gene matches: 9. Germline values: CDR1 LGHNT, CDR2 FRNRAP. The CDR3 loop spans 16 amino acids. The CDR3 DNA is TGTGCTAGTGGCCCCCCCCCGACAGGGGGCAATCAGCCCCAGCATTTT. It specifies CASGPPPTGGNQPQHF.

The chain combines TRBV9 with TRBJ2-7; 7 bases match TRBD2. The ends lost 0 bases at V and 0 bases at J; junction bases unmatched: 6. From germline, CDR1 is SGDLS and CDR2 YYNGEE. The CDR3 spans 16 residues. The CDR3, as DNA: TGTGCCAGCAGCGTAGATGGCGGGGGAAGCTCCTACGAGCAGTACTTC. Translation gives CASSVDGGGSSYEQYF.